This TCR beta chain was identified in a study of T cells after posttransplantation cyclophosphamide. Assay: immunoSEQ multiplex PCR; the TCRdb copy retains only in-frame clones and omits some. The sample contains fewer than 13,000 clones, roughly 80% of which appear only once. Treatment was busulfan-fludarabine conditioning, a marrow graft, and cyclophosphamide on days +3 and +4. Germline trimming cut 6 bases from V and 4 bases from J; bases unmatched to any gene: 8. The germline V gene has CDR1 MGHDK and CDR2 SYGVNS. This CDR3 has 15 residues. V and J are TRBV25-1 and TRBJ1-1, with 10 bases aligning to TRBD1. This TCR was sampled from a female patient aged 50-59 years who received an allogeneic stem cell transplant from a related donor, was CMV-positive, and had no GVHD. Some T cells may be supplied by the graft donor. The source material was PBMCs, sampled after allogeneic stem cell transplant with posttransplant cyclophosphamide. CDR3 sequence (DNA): TGTGCCAGCAGCAGAGAGGACAGGGGGGTCACTGAAGCTTTCTTT. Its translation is CASSREDRGVTEAFF.